Below are 31 T cell receptor beta chains sequenced from a single sample in a study of blood T cell repertoires in COVID-19. Some clones are missing from TCRdb's copy, which holds only in-frame ones; the method was immunoSEQ multiplex PCR. This table holds a few hundred thousand clones, roughly 86% found once. Sequencing was done on a sample of peripheral blood. Every receptor here comes from a man younger than 30 with active or convalescent COVID-19.

The V call is TRBV14, the J call TRBJ1-5; 7 nucleotides match TRBD1. V shed 2 bases, J shed 3 bases, and the junction held 1 base outside the gene matches. This CDR3 comprises 14 residues. CDR1 is SGHDN and CDR2 is FVKESK in the germline V gene. In DNA form, the CDR3 reads TGTGCCAGCAGCCAAACAGGGGACAATCAGCCCCAGCATTTT. Amino acid sequence: CASSQTGDNQPQHF. The full variable domain, its missing parts supplied by reference TRBV14 and TRBJ1-5, is EAGVTQFPSHSVIEKGQTVTLRCDPISGHDNLYWYRRVMGKEIKFLLHFVKESKQDESGMPNNRFLAERTGGTYSTLKVQPAELEDSGVYFCASSQTGDNQPQHFGDGTRLSIL.

The V and J genes are TRBV7-9 and TRBJ2-5; TRBD1 is a possible D gene (5 bases). Germline V gene lookup returns CDR1 SEHNR and CDR2 FQNEAQ (reference sequence). Trimming removed 2 bases from V and 5 bases from J, with 12 bases in between. The CDR3 consists of 14 residues. The CDR3 DNA is TGTGCCAGCAGCTTAAGCCAGGGCTGGGAGACCCAGTACTTC. Residues: CASSLSQGWETQYF.

This rearrangement joins TRBV19 to TRBJ1-4; 10 nucleotides agree with TRBD1. The J segment lost 6 bases and the V segment lost 3 bases, leaving 16 bases of the junction unmatched. This CDR3 spans 19 amino acids. Germline CDR1 reads LNHDA; CDR2 reads SQIVND (reference sequence). The CDR3 DNA is TGTGCCAGTAGTATCCGTACGTCCCGGGACAGGGGTTGGTATGAAAAACTGTTTTTT. Translating it yields CASSIRTSRDRGWYEKLFF.

This clone was seen repeatedly, ten times or more. This chain links TRBV6-2 or TRBV6-3 with TRBJ2-2; tentatively, D is TRBD1 (6 bases). Germline CDR1 reads MNHEY; CDR2 reads SVGEGT. V lost 5 bases and J 3 bases, leaving 10 bases between the germline ends. The CDR3 loop spans 14 amino acids. For the CDR3, the DNA is TGTGCCAGCAGTCGGGACACAGACACCGGGGAGCTGTTTTTT. Translated, it gives CASSRDTDTGELFF.

The gene calls are TRBV7-9 and TRBJ1-1, with 8 bases identical to TRBD1. The J segment lost 4 bases and the V segment lost 8 bases, leaving 9 bases of the junction unmatched. The CDR3 covers 14 residues. The germline CDR1 and CDR2 sequences are SEHNR and FQNEAQ (reference sequence). The CDR3 DNA reads TGTGCCAGCGCACTGACAGGGGACCTCACTGAAGCTTTCTTT. It encodes CASALTGDLTEAFF. Combining the CDR3 with reference TRBV7-9 and TRBJ1-1 gives the whole variable domain DTGVSQNPRHKITKRGQNVTFRCDPISEHNRLYWYRQTLGQGPEFLTYFQNEAQLEKSRLLSDRFSAERPKGSFSTLEIQRTEQGDSAMYLCASALTGDLTEAFFGQGTRLTVV.

This clone was counted a single time. The chain is built from TRBV29-1 and TRBJ2-3, with 9 nucleotides matching TRBD2. Germline lookup yields CDR1 SQVTM and CDR2 ANQGSEA. After removal of 4 bases from V and 12 bases from J, the junction contained 2 bases not matched to a gene. The CDR3 is made up of 10 amino acids. This CDR3 is CSVGTSDQYF. CDR3 bases: TGCAGCGTTGGGACTAGCGATCAGTATTTT.

The chain is built from TRBV15 and TRBJ1-1; D unresolved. Germline V gives CDR1 LNHNV, CDR2 YYDKDF (reference sequence). Trimming removed 5 bases from V and 3 bases from J, with 4 bases in between. The CDR3 sequence is 11 residues long. The CDR3, as DNA: TGTGCCACCAGCTTCGACACTGAAGCTTTCTTT. Protein product: CATSFDTEAFF.

This chain links TRBV15 with TRBJ1-1; 8 bases map to TRBD1. There are 16 residues in the CDR3. Germline assignment: CDR1 LNHNV and CDR2 YYDKDF (reference sequence). The V and J ends lost 5 bases and 0 bases, in that order; junction bases with no gene match: 8. The CDR3 loop reads CATSANRGYLNTEAFF. CDR3 sequence (DNA): TGTGCCACCAGCGCAAACAGGGGGTACCTGAACACTGAAGCTTTCTTT.

This chain uses TRBV27 with TRBJ1-1, with a weak D call TRBD1 (6 bases). The V gene lost 4 bases and the J gene lost 1 base, with 7 bases spanning the gap. The CDR3 has 13 amino acids. Per germline, CDR1 MNHEY and CDR2 SMNVEV (reference sequence). This chain's CDR3 is CASSYRANTEAFF. CDR3 bases: TGTGCCAGCAGTTACAGGGCGAACACTGAAGCTTTCTTT.

This clone has just one count. The rearrangement links TRBV9 to TRBJ2-3; TRBD2 is a possible D gene (6 bases). The length of the CDR3 is 16 residues. Trimming took 0 bases from V and 3 from J, leaving 14 bases between them. Germline values: CDR1 SGDLS, CDR2 YYNGEE. The CDR3 DNA follows: TGTGCCAGCAGCGTAGATATCGGGGGTAGGACAGATACGCAGTATTTT. It codes for CASSVDIGGRTDTQYF. Variable domain in full (rest from reference TRBV9 and TRBJ2-3): DSGVTQTPKHLITATGQRVTLRCSPRSGDLSVYWYQQSLDQGLQFLIQYYNGEERAKGNILERFSAQQFPDLHSELNLSSLELGDSALYFCASSVDIGGRTDTQYFGPGTRLTVL.

The chain employs TRBV2 and TRBJ1-5, with 10 bases matching TRBD1. The CDR3 has 15 residues. V dropped 4 bases and J dropped 1; count of bases not matched to a gene: 1. CDR1 is SNHLY and CDR2 is FYNNEI in the germline V gene. This CDR3 is CASSGQGASNQPQHF. The CDR3 nucleotides are TGTGCCAGCAGTGGACAGGGGGCGAGCAATCAGCCCCAGCATTTT.

The CDR3 loop is CASSASGTYSGNTIYF. CDR3 nucleotides: TGTGCCAGCAGCGCCTCCGGGACATACTCTGGAAACACCATATATTTT. The chain combines TRBV9 with TRBJ1-3, with D perhaps TRBD1 (6 bases). CDR3 size: 16 residues. CDR1 and CDR2 from the germline V gene are SGDLS and YYNGEE. Between the trimmed V and J ends, which lost 3 bases and 0 bases, there was a span of 13 bases.

The chain links TRBV19 to TRBJ1-6; unclear D gene. V was clipped by 6 bases and J by 9 bases, with 12 bases between them. Germline V gene sequence: CDR1 LNHDA, CDR2 SQIVND (reference sequence). The CDR3 extends over 13 amino acids. The CDR3: CASRPGRSSPLHF. The CDR3 bases are TGTGCCAGTAGGCCAGGCCGTAGTTCACCCCTCCACTTT.

The genes are TRBV6-5 and TRBJ2-2; tentatively, D is TRBD1 (5 bases). The CDR3 runs 15 residues. Germline loops: CDR1 MNHEY, CDR2 SVGAGI. V dropped 2 bases and J dropped 7 bases, with 14 bases sitting between them. The CDR3 loop reads CASSYMVGPGGELFF. The DNA for the CDR3 is TGTGCCAGCAGTTACATGGTGGGGCCGGGCGGGGAGCTGTTTTTT.

V usage is TRBV11-1 and J usage is TRBJ2-7; the match to TRBD1 covers 10 bases. The V gene's germline CDR1 is SGHAT and CDR2 FQDESV (reference sequence). The CDR3 length is 15 residues. Unmatched junction bases numbered 7, after V lost 5 bases and J lost 3 bases. CDR3 sequence reads: CASSGRDRGYYEQYF. CDR3 DNA sequence: TGTGCCAGCAGCGGCCGGGACAGGGGTTACTACGAGCAGTACTTC.

The J gene is TRBJ2-3, the V gene TRBV5-6; 12 nucleotides agree with TRBD2. The CDR3 length is 17 residues. Trimming cost V 2 bases and J 1 base; bases outside gene matches: 5. Germline loops: CDR1 SGHDT, CDR2 YYEEEE. Here the CDR3 reads CASSFFGLAGRTDTQYF. The CDR3 DNA reads TGTGCCAGCAGCTTCTTCGGACTAGCGGGACGCACAGATACGCAGTATTTT.

V is TRBV2 and J is TRBJ1-1; no definite D call. CDR3 length equals 13 residues. The germline gives CDR1 SNHLY, CDR2 FYNNEI. Trimming shortened V by 3 bases and J by 8 bases, and 13 bases separated the two germline ends. CDR3 nucleotide sequence: TGTGCCAGCAGTGAGGTACAGAGAATAGAAGCTTTCTTT. Translation: CASSEVQRIEAFF.

CDR3 amino acids: CASSLTGTPLEQYF. The CDR3 coding sequence is TGTGCCAGCAGCCTCACCGGGACACCACTCGAGCAGTACTTC. The chain employs TRBV4-2 and TRBJ2-7, with a tentative D call TRBD1 (6 bases). Germline values: CDR1 LGHNA, CDR2 YNFKEQ. Trimming removed 4 bases at V and 6 bases at J, with 16 bases between. CDR3 length equals 14 residues.

Remarks on this clone: The identical CDR3 is also encoded by other nucleotide sequences in the sample. The genes are TRBV9 and TRBJ1-3; D might be TRBD1 (6 bases). This CDR3 is 14 amino acids long. Germline V gene data show CDR1 as SGDLS and CDR2 as YYNGEE. The V gene lost 0 bases and the J gene lost 4 bases, with 8 bases spanning the gap. DNA for the CDR3: TGTGCCAGCAGCGTAGCTGGGGGCGGAAACACCATATATTTT. This encodes CASSVAGGGNTIYF.

The J gene is TRBJ2-3, the V gene TRBV6-4, with 9 nucleotides matching TRBD1. J lost 2 bases, V lost 3 bases, and 3 bases had no gene match. The CDR3 runs 15 residues. Germline lookup yields CDR1 MRHNA and CDR2 SNTAGT. The CDR3 region is CASSEGDRVTDTQYF. CDR3 DNA sequence: TGTGCCAGCAGTGAAGGGGACAGGGTCACAGATACGCAGTATTTT.

This clone was recorded once. This chain uses TRBV16 with TRBJ2-1; 8 nucleotides agree with TRBD1. J gave up 6 bases and V 0 bases, and 1 base lay outside the gene matches. CDR3 length equals 14 residues. Per germline, CDR1 KGHSY and CDR2 FQNENV. CDR3 in amino acids: CASSQSDRVNEQFF. The CDR3 nucleotides read TGTGCCAGCAGCCAATCGGACAGGGTCAATGAGCAGTTCTTC.

This clone was counted once. The chain employs TRBV2 and TRBJ2-2; D might be TRBD2 (5 bases). V lost 0 bases and J lost 7, with 12 bases in between. There are 15 residues in the CDR3. Per germline, CDR1 SNHLY and CDR2 FYNNEI. CDR3 DNA: TGTGCCAGCAGTGAAGCGTATAGCGCAGGCGGGGAGCTGTTTTTT. This translates into CASSEAYSAGGELFF.

The rearrangement links TRBV27 to TRBJ1-2; the match to TRBD1 covers 8 bases. The CDR3 runs 13 residues. V shed 6 bases, J shed 4 bases, and the junction held 4 bases outside the gene matches. CDR1 and CDR2 (germline): MNHEY, SMNVEV (reference sequence). CDR3 residues: CASRQGAFYGYTF. The CDR3 nucleotides are TGTGCCAGCAGGCAGGGGGCCTTCTATGGCTACACCTTC.

The chain couples TRBV24-1 to TRBJ2-1, with 8 positions matching TRBD2. This CDR3 is built from 14 residues. The germline V gene encodes CDR1 KGHDR and CDR2 SFDVKD. Unmatched junction bases numbered 3, after V lost 3 bases and J lost 6 bases. The CDR3 DNA sequence: TGTGCCACCAGTGATCCGGGGGGGCCCAATGAGCAGTTCTTC. Its protein is CATSDPGGPNEQFF.

The chain has TRBV29-1 and TRBJ2-5; 8 nucleotides match TRBD2. V dropped 3 bases and J dropped 2; count of bases not matched to a gene: 5. In germline, CDR1 is SQVTM, CDR2 ANQGSEA. CDR3 length equals 14 residues. The CDR3 loop is CSVEPQRGQETQYF. CDR3 DNA sequence: TGCAGCGTTGAGCCCCAGCGGGGGCAAGAGACCCAGTACTTC.

The chain carries TRBV5-1 and TRBJ2-7; 7 nucleotides align to TRBD1. V gave up 5 bases and J gave up 2 bases; unmatched junction bases: 7. The CDR3 has 14 residues. Germline CDR1 and CDR2: SGHRS and YFSETQ. The CDR3 region is CASRTSGTAYEQYF. CDR3 coding DNA: TGCGCCAGCAGGACCTCCGGGACAGCCTACGAGCAGTACTTC.

This chain uses TRBV15 with TRBJ2-1; D uncertain. Germline V gene sequence: CDR1 LNHNV, CDR2 YYDKDF (reference sequence). Trimming left V 0 bases short and J 2 bases short, with 8 bases between. This CDR3 region has 15 residues. The CDR3 here is CATSRERRTYNEQFF. Here the CDR3 DNA reads TGTGCCACCAGCAGAGAAAGGAGAACCTACAATGAGCAGTTCTTC. Based on the CDR3 plus reference TRBV15 and TRBJ2-1, the full variable domain is DAMVIQNPRYQVTQFGKPVTLSCSQTLNHNVMYWYQQKSSQAPKLLFHYYDKDFNNEADTPDNFQSRRPNTSFCFLDIRSPGLGDTAMYLCATSRERRTYNEQFFGPGTRLTVL.

The chain employs TRBV5-8 and TRBJ2-2; unclear D gene. The germline gives CDR1 SGHTS, CDR2 YDEGEE. The CDR3 loop spans 15 amino acids. The V gene lost 1 base and the J gene lost 1 base, with 8 bases spanning the gap. CDR3 in amino acids: CASSLFRWNTGELFF. The CDR3 DNA sequence: TGTGCCAGCAGCTTGTTCCGTTGGAACACCGGGGAGCTGTTTTTT.

The chain couples TRBV10-3 to TRBJ1-2; D is perhaps TRBD1 (6 bases). With 1 base removed from V and 1 base from J, the gap between germline ends came to 13 bases. The CDR3 is made up of 16 amino acids. The V gene's germline CDR1 is ENHRY and CDR2 SYGVKD. The CDR3 here is CAISEWYRVGNYGYTF. The CDR3 DNA reads as TGTGCCATCAGTGAGTGGTACAGGGTTGGTAACTATGGCTACACCTTC.

This chain uses TRBV6-4 with TRBJ2-3; 8 positions agree with TRBD2. With V trimmed by 2 bases and J by 0 bases, 4 bases remained unmatched. The germline V gene encodes CDR1 MRHNA and CDR2 SNTAGT. The CDR3 length is 16 residues. The CDR3 sequence is CASSDVAGGSTDTQYF. CDR3 DNA sequence: TGTGCCAGCAGTGACGTGGCGGGGGGAAGCACAGATACGCAGTATTTT.

The chain links TRBV5-1 to TRBJ2-3; 10 nucleotides match TRBD1. CDR3 length: 15 amino acids. CDR1 is SGHRS and CDR2 is YFSETQ in the germline V gene. V lost 4 bases and J lost 2; bases outside the gene matches: 4. CDR3 sequence: CASSRQGASTDTQYF. CDR3 bases: TGCGCCAGCAGCCGACAGGGGGCTTCCACAGATACGCAGTATTTT.